The table lists the clone carrying this T cell receptor beta chain with many counts. The antigen is not known. Individual cDNA molecules carried attached unique molecular identifiers. TCRdb processed the 5' RACE reads anew with MiXCR; each CDR3 protein has one entry. This table has tens of thousands of distinct CDR3 sequences, approximately 11% appearing once. The germline V and J ends were trimmed by 2 bases and 11 bases, with 6 bases remaining between them. The CDR3 sequence is 10 residues long. This entry belongs to a study of early T cells in non-severe SARS-CoV-2 infection. Study-level background: It was bulk RNA from unsorted whole blood that was sequenced, and the chains were unpaired. Study-wide results and caveats: Sequences matched to VDJdb favored anti-spike CD8 responses, while private and CD4 specificities were missed.

The chain uses TRBV12-3 or TRBV12-4 and TRBJ1-1; D is unclear. This receptor was taken from an adult who was a healthcare worker with PCR-confirmed SARS-CoV-2 infection or an uninfected control (not recorded which). Source material: whole blood. CDR3 DNA sequence: TGTGCCAGCAGTTTAACACAGGCTTTCTTT. As protein: CASSLTQAFF.